This T cell receptor beta chain appears in the sequencing data of a study of blood T cell repertoires in COVID-19. Overall study: T cells, B-cell-depleted T cells, or PBMCs provided the cDNA or gDNA that served as material.

This CDR3 region has 12 residues. V was trimmed by 6 bases and J by 0 bases, leaving 5 bases between them. Germline CDR1 MNHEY, CDR2 SMNVEV (reference sequence). Repertoires were generated with immunoSEQ multiplex PCR, while TCRdb's copy carries only in-frame clones and drops some. The sample lists some 110,000 clones, about 85% seen once, with 7.7% in the top ten. The V call is TRBV27, the J call TRBJ1-1; D gene ambiguous. The sample comprised peripheral blood. This clonotype was obtained from a human donor in a cohort sampled during active COVID-19. CDR3 DNA sequence: TGTGCCAGCAGACATATGAACACTGAAGCTTTCTTT. The encoded protein is CASRHMNTEAFF.